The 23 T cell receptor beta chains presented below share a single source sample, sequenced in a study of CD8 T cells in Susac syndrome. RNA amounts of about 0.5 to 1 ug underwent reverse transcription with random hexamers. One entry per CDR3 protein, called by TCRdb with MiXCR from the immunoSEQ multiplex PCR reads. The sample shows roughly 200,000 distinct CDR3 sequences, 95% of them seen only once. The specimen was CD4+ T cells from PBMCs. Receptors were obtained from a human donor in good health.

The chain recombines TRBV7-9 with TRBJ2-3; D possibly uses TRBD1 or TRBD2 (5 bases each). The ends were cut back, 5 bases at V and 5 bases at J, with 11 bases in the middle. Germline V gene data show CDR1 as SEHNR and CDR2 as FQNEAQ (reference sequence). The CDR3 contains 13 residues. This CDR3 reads CASSLTAEDTQYF. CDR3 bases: TGTGCCAGCAGCCTGACAGCGGAAGATACGCAGTATTTT.

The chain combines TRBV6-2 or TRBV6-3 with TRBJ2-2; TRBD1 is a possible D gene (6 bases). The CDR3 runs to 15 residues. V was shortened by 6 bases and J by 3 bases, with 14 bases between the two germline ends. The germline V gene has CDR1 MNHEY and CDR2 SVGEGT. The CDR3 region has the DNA TGTGCCAGCAGCTCAACCAGGGGATACACCGGGGAGCTGTTTTTT. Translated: CASSSTRGYTGELFF.

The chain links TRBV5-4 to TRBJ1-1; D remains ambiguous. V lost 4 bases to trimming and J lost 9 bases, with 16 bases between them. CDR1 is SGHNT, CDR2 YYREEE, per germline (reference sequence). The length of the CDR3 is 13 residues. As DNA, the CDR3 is TGTGCCAGCAGCGATCGGGGAGTTGTCAAAGCTTTCTTT. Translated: CASSDRGVVKAFF.

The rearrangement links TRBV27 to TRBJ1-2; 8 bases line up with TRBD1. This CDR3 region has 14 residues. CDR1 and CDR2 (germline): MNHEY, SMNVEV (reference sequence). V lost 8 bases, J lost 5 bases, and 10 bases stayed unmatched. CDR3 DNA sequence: TGTGCCAGCGGCATCGACAGGGGAGGGTATGGCTACACCTTC. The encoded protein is CASGIDRGGYGYTF.

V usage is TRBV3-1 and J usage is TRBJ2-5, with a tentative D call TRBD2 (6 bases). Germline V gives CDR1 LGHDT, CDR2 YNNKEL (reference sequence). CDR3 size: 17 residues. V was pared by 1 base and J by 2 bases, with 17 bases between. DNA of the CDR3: TGTGCCAGCAGCCAAGTCCACCCAGCGGGCATACAAGAGACCCAGTACTTC. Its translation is CASSQVHPAGIQETQYF.

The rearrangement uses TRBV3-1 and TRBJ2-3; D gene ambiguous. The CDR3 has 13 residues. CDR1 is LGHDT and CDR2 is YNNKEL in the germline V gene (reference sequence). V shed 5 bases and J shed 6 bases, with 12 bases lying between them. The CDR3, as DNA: TGTGCCAGCAGCAAACCCCCAGCGGATACGCAGTATTTT. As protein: CASSKPPADTQYF.

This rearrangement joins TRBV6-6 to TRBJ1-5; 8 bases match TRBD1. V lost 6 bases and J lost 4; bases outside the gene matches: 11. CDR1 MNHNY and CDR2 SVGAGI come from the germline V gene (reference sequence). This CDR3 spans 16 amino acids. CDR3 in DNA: TGTGCCAGCAGCTCCCCTTTGGACAGGGATAATCAGCCCCAGCATTTT. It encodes CASSSPLDRDNQPQHF.

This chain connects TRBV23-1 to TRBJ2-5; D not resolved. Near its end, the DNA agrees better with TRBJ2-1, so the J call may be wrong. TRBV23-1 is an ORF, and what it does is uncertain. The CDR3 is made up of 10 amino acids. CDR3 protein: CASSQEKQFF. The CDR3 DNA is TGCGCCAGCAGTCAAGAGAAGCAGTTCTTC.

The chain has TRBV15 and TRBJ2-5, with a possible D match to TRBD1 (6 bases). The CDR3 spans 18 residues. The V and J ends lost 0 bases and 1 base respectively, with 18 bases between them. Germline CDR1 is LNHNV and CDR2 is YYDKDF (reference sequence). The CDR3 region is CATSRDKGQLVPQETQYF. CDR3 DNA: TGTGCCACCAGCAGAGATAAGGGACAACTAGTCCCCCAAGAGACCCAGTACTTC.

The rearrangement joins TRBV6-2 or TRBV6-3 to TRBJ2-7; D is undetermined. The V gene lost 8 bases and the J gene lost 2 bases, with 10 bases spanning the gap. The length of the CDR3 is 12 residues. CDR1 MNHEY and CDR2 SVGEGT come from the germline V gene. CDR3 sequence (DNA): TGTGCCAGCGTTTCCGGAACCTACGAGCAGTACGTC. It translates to CASVSGTYEQYV.

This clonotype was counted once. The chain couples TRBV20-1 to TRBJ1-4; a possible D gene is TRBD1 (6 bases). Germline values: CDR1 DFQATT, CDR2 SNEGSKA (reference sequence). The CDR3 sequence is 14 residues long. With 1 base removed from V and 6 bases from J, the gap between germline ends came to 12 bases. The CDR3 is CSARVGSGDEKLFF. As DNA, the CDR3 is TGCAGTGCTAGAGTTGGGTCAGGGGATGAAAAACTGTTTTTT.

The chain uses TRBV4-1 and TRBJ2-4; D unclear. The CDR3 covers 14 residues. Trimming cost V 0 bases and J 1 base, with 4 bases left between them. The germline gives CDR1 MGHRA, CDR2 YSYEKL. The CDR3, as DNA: TGCGCCAGCAGCCAAGACGGGGCCAAAAACATTCAGTACTTC. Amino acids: CASSQDGAKNIQYF.

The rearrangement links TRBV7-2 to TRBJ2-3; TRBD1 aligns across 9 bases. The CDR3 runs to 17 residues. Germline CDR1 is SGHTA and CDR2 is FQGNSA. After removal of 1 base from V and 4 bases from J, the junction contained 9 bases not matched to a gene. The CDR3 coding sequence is TGTGCCAGCAGCTTAGACGGGACAGGGATTGGGGCAGATACGCAGTATTTT. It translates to CASSLDGTGIGADTQYF.

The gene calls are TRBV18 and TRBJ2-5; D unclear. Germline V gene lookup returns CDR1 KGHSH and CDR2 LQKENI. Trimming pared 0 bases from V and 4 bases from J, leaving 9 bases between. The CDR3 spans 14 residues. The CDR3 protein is CASSPPDLAETQYF. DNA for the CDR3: TGTGCCAGCTCACCACCTGACTTAGCAGAGACCCAGTACTTC.

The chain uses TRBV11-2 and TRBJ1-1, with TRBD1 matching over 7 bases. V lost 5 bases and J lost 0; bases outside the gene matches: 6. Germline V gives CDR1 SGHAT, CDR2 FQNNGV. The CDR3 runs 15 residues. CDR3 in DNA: TGTGCCAGCAGCCGGGGGACAGAGATGAACACTGAAGCTTTCTTT. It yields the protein CASSRGTEMNTEAFF.

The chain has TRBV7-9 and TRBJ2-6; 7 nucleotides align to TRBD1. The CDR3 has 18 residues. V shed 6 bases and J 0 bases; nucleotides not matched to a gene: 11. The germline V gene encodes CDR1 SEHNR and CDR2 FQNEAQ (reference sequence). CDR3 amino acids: CASSRQGAALSGANVLTF. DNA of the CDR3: TGTGCCAGCAGTAGACAGGGAGCAGCTCTCTCTGGGGCCAACGTCCTGACTTTC.

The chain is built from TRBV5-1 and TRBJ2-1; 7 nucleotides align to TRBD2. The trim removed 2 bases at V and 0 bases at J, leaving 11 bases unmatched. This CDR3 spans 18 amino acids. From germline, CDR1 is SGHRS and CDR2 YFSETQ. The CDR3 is CASSLAPKTGGSYNEQFF. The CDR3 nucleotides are TGCGCCAGCAGCTTAGCTCCGAAGACGGGAGGCTCCTACAATGAGCAGTTCTTC.

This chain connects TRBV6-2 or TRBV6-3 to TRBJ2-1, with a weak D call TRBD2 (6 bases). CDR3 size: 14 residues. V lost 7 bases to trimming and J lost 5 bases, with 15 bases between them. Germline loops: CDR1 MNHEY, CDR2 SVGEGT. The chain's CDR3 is CASKAVRRDNEQFF. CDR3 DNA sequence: TGTGCCAGCAAGGCAGTGCGGAGGGACAATGAGCAGTTCTTC.

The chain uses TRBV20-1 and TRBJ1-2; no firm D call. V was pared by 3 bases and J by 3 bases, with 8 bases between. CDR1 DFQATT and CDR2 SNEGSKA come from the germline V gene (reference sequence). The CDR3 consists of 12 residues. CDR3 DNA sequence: TGCAGTGCTAGCCAAAGTGACTATGGCTACACCTTC. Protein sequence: CSASQSDYGYTF.

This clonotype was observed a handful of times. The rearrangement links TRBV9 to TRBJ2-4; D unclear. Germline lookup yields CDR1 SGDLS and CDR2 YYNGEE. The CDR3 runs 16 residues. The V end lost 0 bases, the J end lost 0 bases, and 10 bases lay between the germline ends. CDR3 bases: TGTGCCAGCAGCGTAGATACAAGACTAGCCAAAAACATTCAGTACTTC. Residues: CASSVDTRLAKNIQYF.

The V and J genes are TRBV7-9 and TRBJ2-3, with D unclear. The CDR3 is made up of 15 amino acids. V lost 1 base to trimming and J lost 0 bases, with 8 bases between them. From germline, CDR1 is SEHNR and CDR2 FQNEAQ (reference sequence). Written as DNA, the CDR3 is TGTGCCAGCAGCTTAGAGGGTTCTAGCACAGATACGCAGTATTTT. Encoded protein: CASSLEGSSTDTQYF.

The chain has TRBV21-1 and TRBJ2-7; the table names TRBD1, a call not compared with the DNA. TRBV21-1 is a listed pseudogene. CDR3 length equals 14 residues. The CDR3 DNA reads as TGTGCCAGCACCCACGGGACCCGCCCTCACGAGCAGTACGTC. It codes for CASTHGTRPHEQYV.

CDR3 nucleotide sequence: TGTGCCACCCGGGATTGGGACAGCTACGAGCAGTACGTC. Encoded protein: CATRDWDSYEQYV. This rearrangement joins TRBV6-9 to TRBJ2-7; 7 nucleotides align to TRBD1. V shed 10 bases and J 3 bases; nucleotides not matched to a gene: 9. Germline CDR1 and CDR2: MNHGY and SVAAGI. The CDR3 length is 13 residues.